These 29 T cell receptor beta chains were all obtained from the same sample, sequenced in a study of blood T cell repertoires in COVID-19. Sequencing used immunoSEQ multiplex PCR; TCRdb keeps in-frame clones, though not all of them. Of 110,000 to 150,000 clones listed, more than 75% were seen once; the top ten hold about 11%. Sample: PBMCs or T cells enriched from blood (not recorded which). These receptors were taken from a man between 60 and 75 years old who had recovered from COVID-19.

J is TRBJ1-1 and V is TRBV27, with D tentatively TRBD1 (5 bases). The V gene lost 4 bases and the J gene lost 3 bases, with 9 bases spanning the gap. Germline-derived CDR1 and CDR2 are MNHEY and SMNVEV (reference sequence). This CDR3 is built from 13 residues. The CDR3 spells CASSWVGDTEAFF. The CDR3, as DNA: TGTGCCAGCAGTTGGGTAGGGGACACTGAAGCTTTCTTT.

The J gene is TRBJ2-5, the V gene TRBV2, with D maybe TRBD2 (5 bases). The CDR3 spans 16 residues. V lost 8 bases to trimming and J lost 5 bases, with 24 bases between them. The V gene's germline CDR1 is SNHLY and CDR2 FYNNEI. The DNA for the CDR3 is TGTGCCAGCCGCAAAGAAGGTATCCGGGGTGTCGAGACCCAGTACTTC. It specifies CASRKEGIRGVETQYF.

This chain uses TRBV6-5 with TRBJ2-7; TRBD1 matches 8 bases. The CDR3 length is 15 residues. CDR1 is MNHEY, CDR2 SVGAGI, per germline. After removal of 4 bases from V and 6 bases from J, the junction contained 11 bases not matched to a gene. The CDR3, as DNA: TGTGCCAGCAGTTCCGCCGGACAGGGTTTAGGCGAGCAGTACTTC. Translation gives CASSSAGQGLGEQYF.

The gene calls are TRBV19 and TRBJ2-2; the match to TRBD2 covers 7 bases. The trim removed 5 bases at V and 1 base at J, leaving 13 bases unmatched. This CDR3 is 18 amino acids long. Germline CDR1 and CDR2: LNHDA and SQIVND (reference sequence). The CDR3 reads CASSQSRPRGRNTGELFF. CDR3 DNA sequence: TGTGCCAGTAGTCAATCGAGACCTCGCGGGAGGAACACCGGGGAGCTGTTTTTT.

The chain employs TRBV10-1 and TRBJ1-5, with D perhaps TRBD1 (6 bases). This CDR3 is built from 13 residues. Germline values: CDR1 WNHNN, CDR2 SYGVQD (reference sequence). V was pared by 4 bases and J by 3 bases, with 7 bases between. The CDR3 region is CASSGQANQPQHF. CDR3 in DNA: TGCGCCAGCAGTGGACAGGCCAATCAGCCCCAGCATTTT.

V and J are TRBV10-1 and TRBJ1-1; D remains ambiguous. The V end was cut by 6 bases, the J end by 0 bases, with 8 bases between. Germline CDR1 is WNHNN and CDR2 is SYGVQD (reference sequence). The CDR3 is made up of 13 amino acids. The CDR3: CASRGPMNTEAFF. DNA for the CDR3: TGCGCCAGCAGGGGCCCTATGAACACTGAAGCTTTCTTT.

The V call is TRBV7-9, the J call TRBJ2-5; D is undetermined. V was pared by 3 bases and J by 5 bases, with 10 bases between. This CDR3 comprises 13 residues. Germline V CDR1 and CDR2: SEHNR, FQNEAQ (reference sequence). CDR3 nucleotide sequence: TGTGCCAGCAGCTTCTACCAATGGGAGACCCAGTACTTC. This translates into CASSFYQWETQYF.

The chain is built from TRBV30 and TRBJ2-5, with TRBD1 matching 11 bases. V was clipped by 5 bases and J by 5 bases; unmatched bases: 4. CDR3 length equals 13 residues. The germline V gene has CDR1 GTSNPN and CDR2 SVGIG (reference sequence). CDR3 sequence: CAWARDRGETQYF. For the CDR3, the DNA is TGTGCCTGGGCCCGGGACAGGGGGGAGACCCAGTACTTC.

The V call is TRBV4-2, the J call TRBJ2-1; 15 bases are shared with TRBD2. J was trimmed by 10 bases and V by 0 bases; bases with no gene match: 10. This CDR3 contains 18 residues. The germline gives CDR1 LGHNA, CDR2 YNFKEQ. The CDR3 protein is CASSQDPAGTSGRLEQFF. DNA for the CDR3: TGTGCCAGCAGCCAAGATCCCGCCGGGACTAGCGGGAGGTTGGAGCAGTTCTTC.

The V and J genes are TRBV5-6 and TRBJ1-2; D may be TRBD1 (5 bases). Trimming removed 7 bases from V and 4 bases from J, with 17 bases in between. The CDR3 is 14 residues long. The V gene's germline CDR1 is SGHDT and CDR2 YYEEEE. Written as DNA, the CDR3 is TGTGCCAGCGGAAGGGACCTGGGGGGCTATGGCTACACCTTC. It is translated as CASGRDLGGYGYTF.

V usage is TRBV2 and J usage is TRBJ2-5; D is uncertain. The CDR3 contains 10 residues. CDR1 and CDR2 (germline): SNHLY, FYNNEI. V was pared by 4 bases and J by 7 bases, with 4 bases between. In DNA, the CDR3 is TGTGCCAGCAGTGCGGGGACCCAGTACTTC. It codes for CASSAGTQYF.

V is TRBV30 and J is TRBJ1-2; 7 bases fit TRBD1. Trimming cost V 2 bases and J 2 bases; bases outside gene matches: 5. This CDR3 has 14 residues. Germline-derived CDR1 and CDR2 are GTSNPN and SVGIG (reference sequence). CDR3 residues: CAWSRTGTNYGYTF. For the CDR3, the DNA is TGTGCCTGGAGTCGGACAGGCACCAACTATGGCTACACCTTC.

This chain links TRBV12-3 or TRBV12-4 with TRBJ1-1, with D maybe TRBD1 (5 bases). This CDR3 contains 12 residues. V shed 6 bases and J shed 5 bases, with 10 bases lying between them. CDR3 amino acids: CASSGYRTEAFF. CDR3 bases: TGTGCCAGCAGCGGCTACAGGACTGAAGCTTTCTTT.

This sequence joins TRBV6-2 or TRBV6-3 and TRBJ2-1, with TRBD2 matching over 11 bases. Germline V gene sequence: CDR1 MNHEY, CDR2 SVGEGT. Unmatched junction bases numbered 10, after V lost 6 bases and J lost 12 bases. This CDR3 has 14 amino acids. The CDR3 here is CASSLGTSGLGQFF. Here the CDR3 DNA reads TGTGCCAGCAGCCTCGGGACTAGCGGCCTGGGGCAGTTCTTC.

The rearrangement uses TRBV21-1 and TRBJ1-4; the tabulated D call, TRBD1, remains unverified against the DNA. TRBV21-1 is a documented pseudogene. The CDR3 totals 15 residues. The CDR3, as DNA: TGTGCCAGCAGCAAATGGCCCATCCTCGCAGAAAAACTGTTTTTT. Protein sequence: CASSKWPILAEKLFF.

The chain recombines TRBV11-2 with TRBJ1-2; D is uncertain. CDR1 and CDR2 from the germline V gene are SGHAT and FQNNGV. The ends were cut back, 3 bases at V and 8 bases at J, with 19 bases in the middle. CDR3 length: 15 residues. The DNA for the CDR3 is TGTGCCAGCAGCTTTCAGGAGGCGGCGGAGAGCGGCTACACCTTC. Protein sequence: CASSFQEAAESGYTF.

The V gene is TRBV6-5, the J gene TRBJ2-1, with 8 positions matching TRBD2. This CDR3 has 15 residues. The trim removed 0 bases at V and 9 bases at J, leaving 7 bases unmatched. Germline-derived CDR1 and CDR2 are MNHEY and SVGAGI. The CDR3 loop reads CASSYSGLVVGEQFF. CDR3 nucleotides: TGTGCCAGCAGTTACTCGGGACTAGTCGTTGGTGAGCAGTTCTTC.

V usage is TRBV19 and J usage is TRBJ1-5, with D tentatively TRBD1 (5 bases). Germline CDR1 reads LNHDA; CDR2 reads SQIVND (reference sequence). The CDR3 consists of 13 residues. Trimming pared 5 bases from V and 3 bases from J, leaving 8 bases between. This CDR3 reads CASSGGDNQPQHF. The DNA of the CDR3 is TGTGCCAGTAGTGGAGGGGACAATCAGCCCCAGCATTTT.

This clone was seen a handful of times. This sequence joins TRBV7-8 and TRBJ2-1; D perhaps matches TRBD2 (6 bases). CDR3 size: 12 residues. The V gene's germline CDR1 is SGHVS and CDR2 FQNEAQ. The V end lost 2 bases, the J end lost 13 bases, and 12 bases lay between the germline ends. The CDR3 nucleotides are TGTGCCAGCAGCTTACAGCCAGCGGGTCAGTTCTTC. It codes for CASSLQPAGQFF.

The rearrangement joins TRBV15 to TRBJ1-1; D ambiguous. The V end was cut by 2 bases, the J end by 1 base, with 5 bases between. Per germline, CDR1 LNHNV and CDR2 YYDKDF (reference sequence). The CDR3 covers 13 residues. CDR3 sequence (DNA): TGTGCCACCAGCAGACAGAAGAACACTGAAGCTTTCTTT. This translates into CATSRQKNTEAFF.

The V call is TRBV18, the J call TRBJ2-1, with unresolved D. The CDR3 runs to 15 residues. CDR1 and CDR2 (germline): KGHSH, LQKENI. Between the trimmed V and J ends, which lost 5 bases and 3 bases, there was a span of 14 bases. In DNA form, the CDR3 reads TGTGCCAGCTCATTTCAAACTGGCGGCTACAATGAGCAGTTCTTC. Its protein is CASSFQTGGYNEQFF. The complete variable domain, with remaining parts taken from reference TRBV18 and TRBJ2-1, reads NAGVMQNPRHLVRRRGQEARLRCSPMKGHSHVYWYRQLPEEGLKFMVYLQKENIIDESGMPKERFSAEFPKEGPSILRIQQVVRGDSAAYFCASSFQTGGYNEQFFGPGTRLTVL.

CDR3 nucleotides: TGTGCCAGCAGTGCCGCGGGGCGACGAGCGAACACCGGGGAGCTGTTTTTT. This translates into CASSAAGRRANTGELFF. The chain carries TRBV6-1 and TRBJ2-2; possibly TRBD2 for D (6 bases). The CDR3 is made up of 17 amino acids. Germline lookup yields CDR1 MNHNS and CDR2 SASEGT. Trimming took off 4 bases at V and 0 bases at J, with 15 bases between the two ends.

V gene TRBV29-1 combines with J gene TRBJ2-3; D remains ambiguous. V was pared by 3 bases and J by 0 bases, with 7 bases between. CDR3 length: 13 residues. Germline-derived CDR1 and CDR2 are SQVTM and ANQGSEA. The CDR3 here is CSVDSPSTDTQYF. In DNA, the CDR3 is TGCAGCGTTGATTCTCCTAGCACAGATACGCAGTATTTT.

The chain couples TRBV29-1 to TRBJ1-2; D not certain. V was clipped by 7 bases and J by 6 bases, with 12 bases between them. The germline V gene has CDR1 SQVTM and CDR2 ANQGSEA. The CDR3 runs 11 residues. DNA for the CDR3: TGCAGCGGACGGTGGAGGAATGGCTACACCTTC. It codes for CSGRWRNGYTF.

The chain carries TRBV2 and TRBJ1-6; D ambiguous. Germline V gene data show CDR1 as SNHLY and CDR2 as FYNNEI. This CDR3 is built from 17 residues. V gave up 8 bases and J gave up 6 bases, with 23 bases separating them. This CDR3 reads CASAAPAPTARNSPLHF. As DNA, the CDR3 is TGTGCCAGCGCCGCACCAGCCCCGACTGCACGTAATTCACCCCTCCACTTT. The complete variable domain, with remaining parts taken from reference TRBV2 and TRBJ1-6, reads EPEVTQTPSHQVTQMGQEVILRCVPISNHLYFYWYRQILGQKVEFLVSFYNNEISEKSEIFDDQFSVERPDGSNFTLKIRSTKLEDSAMYFCASAAPAPTARNSPLHFGNGTRLTVT.

The CDR3 nucleotides are TGCGCCAGCAGCATTAGCGGGCGCACAGATACGCAGTATTTT. This translates into CASSISGRTDTQYF. The V gene is TRBV5-1, the J gene TRBJ2-3, with 7 bases that match TRBD2. The germline CDR1 and CDR2 sequences are SGHRS and YFSETQ. This CDR3 contains 14 residues. V was pared by 4 bases and J by 1 base, with 3 bases of the junction left unmatched.

The chain combines TRBV7-9 with TRBJ2-7; no clear D. CDR3 length equals 14 residues. The germline gives CDR1 SEHNR, CDR2 FQNEAQ (reference sequence). Trimming took off 3 bases at V and 3 bases at J, with 12 bases between the two ends. CDR3 protein: CASSFLDNFYEQYF. DNA for the CDR3: TGTGCCAGCAGCTTTCTCGACAACTTCTACGAGCAGTACTTC.

This clone was seen a single time. The chain carries TRBV7-8 and TRBJ2-7, with D perhaps TRBD1 (6 bases). Trimming left V 7 bases short and J 6 bases short, with 16 bases between. Germline CDR1 and CDR2: SGHVS and FQNEAQ. CDR3 length equals 13 residues. The DNA for the CDR3 is TGTGCCAGCAAGAACCCTACAGGGCGCGAGCAGTACTTC. Protein product: CASKNPTGREQYF.

The chain carries TRBV2 and TRBJ1-5, with D possibly TRBD1 on 5 matching bases. CDR1 and CDR2 (germline): SNHLY, FYNNEI. The CDR3 length is 14 residues. The V gene lost 2 bases and the J gene lost 7 bases, with 12 bases spanning the gap. Here the CDR3 reads CASSESGGEQPQHF. The DNA for the CDR3 is TGTGCCAGCAGTGAAAGCGGGGGAGAGCAGCCCCAGCATTTT.